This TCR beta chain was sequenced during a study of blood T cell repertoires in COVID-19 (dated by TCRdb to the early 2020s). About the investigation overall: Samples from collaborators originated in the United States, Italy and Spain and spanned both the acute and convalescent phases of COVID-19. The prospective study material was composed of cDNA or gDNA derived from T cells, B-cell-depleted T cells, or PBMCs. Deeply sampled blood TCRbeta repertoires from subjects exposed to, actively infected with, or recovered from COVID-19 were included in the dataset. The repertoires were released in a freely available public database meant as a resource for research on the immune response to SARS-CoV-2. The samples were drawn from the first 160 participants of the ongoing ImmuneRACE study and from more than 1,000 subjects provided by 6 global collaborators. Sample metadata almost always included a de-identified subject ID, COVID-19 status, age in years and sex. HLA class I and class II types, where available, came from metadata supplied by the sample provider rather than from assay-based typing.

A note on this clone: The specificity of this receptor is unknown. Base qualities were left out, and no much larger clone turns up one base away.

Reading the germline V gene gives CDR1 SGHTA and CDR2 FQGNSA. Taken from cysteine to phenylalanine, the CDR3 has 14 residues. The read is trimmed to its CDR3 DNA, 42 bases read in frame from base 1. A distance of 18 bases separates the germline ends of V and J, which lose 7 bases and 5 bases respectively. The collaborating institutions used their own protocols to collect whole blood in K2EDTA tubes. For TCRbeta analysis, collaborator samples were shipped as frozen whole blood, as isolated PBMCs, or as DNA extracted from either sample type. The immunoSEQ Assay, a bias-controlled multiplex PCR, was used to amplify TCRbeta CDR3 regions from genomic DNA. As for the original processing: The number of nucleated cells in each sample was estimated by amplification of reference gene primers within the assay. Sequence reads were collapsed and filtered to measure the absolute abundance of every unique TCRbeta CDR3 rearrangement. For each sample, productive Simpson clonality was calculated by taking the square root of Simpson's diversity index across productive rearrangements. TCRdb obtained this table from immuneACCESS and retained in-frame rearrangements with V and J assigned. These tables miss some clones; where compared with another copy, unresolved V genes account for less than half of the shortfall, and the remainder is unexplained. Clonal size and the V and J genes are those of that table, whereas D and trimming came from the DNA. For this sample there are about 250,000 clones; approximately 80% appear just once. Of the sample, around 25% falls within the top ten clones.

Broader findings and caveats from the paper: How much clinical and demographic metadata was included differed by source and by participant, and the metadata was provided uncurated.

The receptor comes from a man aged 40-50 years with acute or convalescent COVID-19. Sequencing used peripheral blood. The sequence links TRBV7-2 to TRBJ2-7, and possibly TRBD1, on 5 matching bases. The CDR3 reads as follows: CASTPQGYSDEQYF. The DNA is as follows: TGTGCCAGCACCCCCCAGGGCTATTCAGACGAGCAGTACTTC.